This T cell receptor (beta chain) was recovered during a study of shared clonotypes between healthy human individuals. Study-wide context: The cohort had a couple of women and three men, ages 18 to 49. Study-level findings and limits: Generation probabilities of non-shared clonotypes were lower (relative to those shared by all four donors).

V was pared by 3 bases and J by 5 bases, with 4 bases between. This CDR3 has 11 residues. The germline V gene encodes CDR1 SNHLY and CDR2 FYNNEI. As concerns this clone: The target antigen is unknown. Other DNA sequences in this sample translate to the same CDR3.

TCRdb keeps only in-frame clones here, not all; method: immunoSEQ multiplex PCR. The table has more than 400,000 clones, 90% to 96% seen once. Donors had no recently reported acute infections or vaccinations and were HIV-negative. The V call is TRBV2, the J call TRBJ2-5, with D hard to call. The specimen sequenced was naive CD4+ T cells sorted from blood. Regarding subset: CD45RA+ positively selected. The receptor was derived from a woman in her twenties or thirties in good health. DNA for the CDR3: TGTGCCAGCAGTGAGTGGGAGACCCAGTACTTC. It encodes CASSEWETQYF.